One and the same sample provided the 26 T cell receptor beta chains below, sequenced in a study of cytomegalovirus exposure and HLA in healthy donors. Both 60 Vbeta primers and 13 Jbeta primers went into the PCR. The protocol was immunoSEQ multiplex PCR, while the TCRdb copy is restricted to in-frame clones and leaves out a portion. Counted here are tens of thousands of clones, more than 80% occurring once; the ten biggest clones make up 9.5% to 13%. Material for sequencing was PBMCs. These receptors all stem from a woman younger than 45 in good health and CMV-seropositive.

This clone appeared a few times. The CDR3 protein is CASSQGASGESTDTQYF. The CDR3, as DNA: TGTGCCAGCAGCCAAGGTGCTAGCGGGGAAAGCACAGATACGCAGTATTTT. This chain connects TRBV4-2 to TRBJ2-3; 9 nucleotides match TRBD2. The CDR3 consists of 17 residues. Germline values: CDR1 LGHNA, CDR2 YNFKEQ. Trimming cost V 1 base and J 0 bases; bases outside gene matches: 5.

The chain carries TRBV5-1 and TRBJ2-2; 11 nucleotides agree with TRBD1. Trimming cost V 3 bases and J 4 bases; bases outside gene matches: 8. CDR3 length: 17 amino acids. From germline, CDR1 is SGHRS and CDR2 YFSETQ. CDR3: CASSSGPGQGGTGELFF. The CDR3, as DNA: TGCGCCAGCAGCTCGGGGCCGGGACAGGGGGGCACCGGGGAGCTGTTTTTT.

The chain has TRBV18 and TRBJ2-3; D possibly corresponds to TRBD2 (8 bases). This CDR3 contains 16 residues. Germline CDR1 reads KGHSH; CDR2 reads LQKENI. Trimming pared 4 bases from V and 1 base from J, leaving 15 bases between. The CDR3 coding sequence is TGTGCCAGCTCACGACAGGGACTAGGCGGCACAGATACGCAGTATTTT. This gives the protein CASSRQGLGGTDTQYF.

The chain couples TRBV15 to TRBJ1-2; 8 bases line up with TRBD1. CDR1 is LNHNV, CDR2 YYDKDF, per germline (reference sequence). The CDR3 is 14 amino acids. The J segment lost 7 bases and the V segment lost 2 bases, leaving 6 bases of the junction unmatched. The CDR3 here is CATSRRGQGGGYTF. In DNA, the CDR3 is TGTGCCACCAGCAGACGTGGACAGGGCGGTGGCTACACCTTC.

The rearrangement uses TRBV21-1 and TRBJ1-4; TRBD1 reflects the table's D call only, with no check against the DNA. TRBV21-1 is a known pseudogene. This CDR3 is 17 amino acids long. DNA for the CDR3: TGTGCCAGCAGCAGAGACAGGGGGAACGCAACTAATGAAAAACTGTTTTTT. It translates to CASSRDRGNATNEKLFF.

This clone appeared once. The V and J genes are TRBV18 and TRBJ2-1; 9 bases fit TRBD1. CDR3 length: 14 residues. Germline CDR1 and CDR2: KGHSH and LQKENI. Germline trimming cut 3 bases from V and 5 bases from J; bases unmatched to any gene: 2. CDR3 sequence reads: CASSPRQGDNEQFF. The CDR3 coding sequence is TGTGCCAGCTCACCTAGACAGGGGGACAATGAGCAGTTCTTC. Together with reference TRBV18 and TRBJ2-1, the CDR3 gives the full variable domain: NAGVMQNPRHLVRRRGQEARLRCSPMKGHSHVYWYRQLPEEGLKFMVYLQKENIIDESGMPKERFSAEFPKEGPSILRIQQVVRGDSAAYFCASSPRQGDNEQFFGPGTRLTVL.

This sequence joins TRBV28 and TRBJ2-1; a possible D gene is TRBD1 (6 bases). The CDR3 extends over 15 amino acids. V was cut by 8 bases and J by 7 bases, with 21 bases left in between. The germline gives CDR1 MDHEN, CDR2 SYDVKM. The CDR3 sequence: CASGYRERVQNEQFF. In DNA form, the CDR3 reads TGTGCCAGCGGGTACAGGGAAAGGGTACAGAATGAGCAGTTCTTC.

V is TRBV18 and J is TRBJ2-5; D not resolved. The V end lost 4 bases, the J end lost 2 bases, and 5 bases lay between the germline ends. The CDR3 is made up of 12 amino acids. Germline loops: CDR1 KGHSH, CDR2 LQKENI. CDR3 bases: TGTGCCAGCTCACAACTACAAGAGACCCAGTACTTC. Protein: CASSQLQETQYF.

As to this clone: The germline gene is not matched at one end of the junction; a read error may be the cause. The CDR3: CASSLASRGSDAFF. The CDR3 region has the DNA TGTGCCAGCAGCTTAGCGTCGCGCGGGTCTGACGCTTTCTTT. V is TRBV7-9 and J is TRBJ1-1; no clear D. CDR1 is SEHNR, CDR2 FQNEAQ, per germline (reference sequence). This CDR3 is 14 amino acids long. The whole variable domain, filled in from reference TRBV7-9 and TRBJ1-1, reads DTGVSQNPRHKITKRGQNVTFRCDPISEHNRLYWYRQTLGQGPEFLTYFQNEAQLEKSRLLSDRFSAERPKGSFSTLEIQRTEQGDSAMYLCASSLASRGSDAFFGQGTRLTVV.

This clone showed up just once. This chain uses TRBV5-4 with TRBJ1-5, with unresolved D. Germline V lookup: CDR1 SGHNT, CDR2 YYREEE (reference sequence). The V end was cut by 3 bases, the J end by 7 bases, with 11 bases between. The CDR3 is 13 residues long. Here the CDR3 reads CASSSFGEQPQHF. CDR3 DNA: TGTGCCAGCAGCTCGTTCGGGGAGCAGCCCCAGCATTTT.

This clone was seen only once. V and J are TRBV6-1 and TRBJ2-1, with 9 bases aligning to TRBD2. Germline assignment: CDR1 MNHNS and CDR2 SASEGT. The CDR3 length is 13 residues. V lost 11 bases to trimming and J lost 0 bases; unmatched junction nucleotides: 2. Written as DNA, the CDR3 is TGTGCCGGTAGCGGGAGCTCCTACAATGAGCAGTTCTTC. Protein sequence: CAGSGSSYNEQFF.

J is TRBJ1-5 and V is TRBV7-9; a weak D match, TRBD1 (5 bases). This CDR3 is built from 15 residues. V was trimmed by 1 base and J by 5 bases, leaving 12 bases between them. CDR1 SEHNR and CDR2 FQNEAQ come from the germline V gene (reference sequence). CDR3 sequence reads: CASSLGGGRDQPQHF. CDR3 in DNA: TGTGCCAGCAGCTTAGGGGGGGGACGGGATCAGCCCCAGCATTTT.

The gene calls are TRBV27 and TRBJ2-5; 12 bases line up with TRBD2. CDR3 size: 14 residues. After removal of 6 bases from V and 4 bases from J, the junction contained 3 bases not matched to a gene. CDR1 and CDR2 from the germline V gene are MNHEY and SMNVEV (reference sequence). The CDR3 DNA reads TGTGCCAGCAGAGGACTAGCGGGACGAGAGACCCAGTACTTC. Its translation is CASRGLAGRETQYF.

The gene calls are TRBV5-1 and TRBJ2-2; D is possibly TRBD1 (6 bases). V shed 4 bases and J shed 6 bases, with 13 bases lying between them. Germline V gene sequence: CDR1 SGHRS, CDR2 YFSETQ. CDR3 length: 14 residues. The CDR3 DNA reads TGCGCCAGCAGCCCCCAAAGGACAGCCGGGGAGCTGTTTTTT. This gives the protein CASSPQRTAGELFF.

The CDR3 loop is CATSSSRTAGAYNEQFF. The CDR3 DNA follows: TGTGCCACCAGCAGCTCTAGAACAGCGGGGGCCTACAATGAGCAGTTCTTC. The chain employs TRBV15 and TRBJ2-1; TRBD2 aligns across 8 bases. The CDR3 extends over 17 amino acids. The junction had 9 bases not matched to a gene; V was cut back by 3 bases and J by 2 bases. Per germline, CDR1 LNHNV and CDR2 YYDKDF (reference sequence).

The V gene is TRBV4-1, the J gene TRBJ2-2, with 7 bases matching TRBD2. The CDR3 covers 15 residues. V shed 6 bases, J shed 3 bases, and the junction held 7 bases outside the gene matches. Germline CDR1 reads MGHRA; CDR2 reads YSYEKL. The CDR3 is CASSGGGLYTGELFF. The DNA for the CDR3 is TGCGCCAGCAGTGGGGGGGGACTTTACACCGGGGAGCTGTTTTTT.

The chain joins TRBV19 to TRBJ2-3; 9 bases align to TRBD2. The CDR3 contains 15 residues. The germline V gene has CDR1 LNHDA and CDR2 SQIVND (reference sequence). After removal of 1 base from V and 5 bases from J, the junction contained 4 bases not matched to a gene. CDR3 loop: CASSIGGRVVDTQYF. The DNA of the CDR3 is TGTGCCAGTAGTATAGGCGGGAGGGTGGTAGATACGCAGTATTTT.

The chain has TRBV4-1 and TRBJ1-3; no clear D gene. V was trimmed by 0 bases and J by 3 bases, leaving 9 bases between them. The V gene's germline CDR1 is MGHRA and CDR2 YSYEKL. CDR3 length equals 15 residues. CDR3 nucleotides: TGCGCCAGCAGCCAAGAAGACTCTCGTGGAAACACCATATATTTT. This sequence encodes CASSQEDSRGNTIYF.

The chain's CDR3 is CASSLVARQFNNEQFF. CDR3 bases: TGTGCCAGCAGCTTAGTGGCTAGACAGTTTAACAATGAGCAGTTCTTC. The chain joins TRBV7-9 to TRBJ2-1; tentative D call: TRBD1 (5 bases). Trimming left V 1 base short and J 5 bases short, with 15 bases between. There are 16 residues in the CDR3. CDR1 is SEHNR, CDR2 FQNEAQ, per germline (reference sequence).

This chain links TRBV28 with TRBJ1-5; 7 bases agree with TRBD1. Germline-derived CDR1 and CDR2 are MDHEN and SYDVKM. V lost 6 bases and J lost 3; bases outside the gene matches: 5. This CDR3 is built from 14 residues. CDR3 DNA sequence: TGTGCCAGCAGGAAAAGGGGGCCCAATCAGCCCCAGCATTTT. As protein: CASRKRGPNQPQHF.

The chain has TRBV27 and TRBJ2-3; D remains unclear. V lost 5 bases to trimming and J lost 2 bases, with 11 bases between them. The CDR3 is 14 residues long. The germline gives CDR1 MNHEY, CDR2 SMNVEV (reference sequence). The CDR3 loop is CASSTTRITDTQYF. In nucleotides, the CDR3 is TGTGCCAGCAGTACCACCAGGATCACAGATACGCAGTATTTT.

CDR3 sequence: CSVSSRGQAYEQYF. CDR3 sequence (DNA): TGCAGCGTTTCAAGCCGAGGACAGGCCTACGAGCAGTACTTC. The V and J genes are TRBV29-1 and TRBJ2-7, with 7 bases identical to TRBD1. The CDR3 spans 14 residues. With V trimmed by 5 bases and J by 2 bases, 9 bases remained unmatched. Germline V gives CDR1 SQVTM, CDR2 ANQGSEA.

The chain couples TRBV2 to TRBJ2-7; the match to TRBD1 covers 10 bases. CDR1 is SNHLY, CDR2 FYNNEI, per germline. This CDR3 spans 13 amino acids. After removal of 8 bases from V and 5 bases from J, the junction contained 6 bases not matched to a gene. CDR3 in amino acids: CASDDRGQNEQYF. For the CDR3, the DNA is TGTGCCAGCGACGACAGGGGGCAGAACGAGCAGTACTTC. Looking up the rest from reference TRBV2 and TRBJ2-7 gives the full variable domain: EPEVTQTPSHQVTQMGQEVILRCVPISNHLYFYWYRQILGQKVEFLVSFYNNEISEKSEIFDDQFSVERPDGSNFTLKIRSTKLEDSAMYFCASDDRGQNEQYFGPGTRLTVT.

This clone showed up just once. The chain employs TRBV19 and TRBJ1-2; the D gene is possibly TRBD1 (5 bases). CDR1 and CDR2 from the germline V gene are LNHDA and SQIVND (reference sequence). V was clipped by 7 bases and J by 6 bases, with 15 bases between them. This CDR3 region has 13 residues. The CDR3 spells CASTSGGADGYTF. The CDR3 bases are TGTGCCAGTACCTCGGGAGGGGCGGATGGCTACACCTTC.

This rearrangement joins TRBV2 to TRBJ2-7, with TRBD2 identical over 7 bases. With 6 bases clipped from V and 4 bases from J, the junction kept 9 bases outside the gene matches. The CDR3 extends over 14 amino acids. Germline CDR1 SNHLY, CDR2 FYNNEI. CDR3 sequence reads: CASSLREGRYEQYF. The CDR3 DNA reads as TGTGCCAGCAGCCTCAGGGAGGGCAGGTACGAGCAGTACTTC.

The CDR3 spells CASGFQGRLGRETNLYGYTF. CDR3 in DNA: TGTGCTAGTGGTTTTCAAGGCCGGCTAGGCAGGGAAACCAACCTTTATGGCTACACCTTC. The chain uses TRBV12-5 and TRBJ1-2; tentative D call: TRBD1 (5 bases). The CDR3 is made up of 20 amino acids. Trimming removed 3 bases from V and 5 bases from J, with 31 bases in between. CDR1 is LGHNT and CDR2 is FRNRAP in the germline V gene.